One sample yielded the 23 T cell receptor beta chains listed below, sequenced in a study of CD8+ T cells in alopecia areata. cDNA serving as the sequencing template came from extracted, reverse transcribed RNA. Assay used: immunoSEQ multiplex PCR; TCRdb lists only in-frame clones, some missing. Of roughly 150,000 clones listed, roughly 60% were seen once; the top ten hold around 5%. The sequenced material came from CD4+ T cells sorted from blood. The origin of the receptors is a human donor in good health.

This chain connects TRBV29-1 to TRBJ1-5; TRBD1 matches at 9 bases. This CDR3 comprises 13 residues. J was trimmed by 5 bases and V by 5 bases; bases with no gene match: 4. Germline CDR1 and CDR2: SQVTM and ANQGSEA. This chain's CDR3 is CSVRTGAYQPQHF. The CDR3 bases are TGCAGCGTTCGGACAGGGGCTTATCAGCCCCAGCATTTT.

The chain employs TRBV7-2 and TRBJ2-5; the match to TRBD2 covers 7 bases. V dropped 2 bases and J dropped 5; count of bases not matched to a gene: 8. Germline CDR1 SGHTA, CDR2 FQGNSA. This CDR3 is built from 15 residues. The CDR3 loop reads CASSLTRELRETQYF. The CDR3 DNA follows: TGTGCCAGCAGCTTAACGCGGGAGTTACGGGAGACCCAGTACTTC.

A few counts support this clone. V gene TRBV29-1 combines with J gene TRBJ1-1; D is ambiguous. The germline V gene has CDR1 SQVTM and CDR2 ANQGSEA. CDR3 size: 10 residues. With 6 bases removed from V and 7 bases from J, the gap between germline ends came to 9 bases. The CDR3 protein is CSVMDGEAFF. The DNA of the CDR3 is TGCAGCGTAATGGACGGTGAAGCTTTCTTT.

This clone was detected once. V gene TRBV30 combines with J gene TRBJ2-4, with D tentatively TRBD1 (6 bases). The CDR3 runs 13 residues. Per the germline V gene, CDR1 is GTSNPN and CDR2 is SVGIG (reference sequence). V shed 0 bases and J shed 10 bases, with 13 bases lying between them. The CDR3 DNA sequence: TGTGCCTGGAGTGTACAGGGCGGTCCTATTCAGTACTTC. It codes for CAWSVQGGPIQYF. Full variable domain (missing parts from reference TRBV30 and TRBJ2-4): SQTIHQWPATLVQPVGSPLSLECTVEGTSNPNLYWYRQAAGRGLQLLFYSVGIGQISSEVPQNLSASRPQDRQFILSSKKLLLSDSGFYLCAWSVQGGPIQYFGAGTRLSVL.

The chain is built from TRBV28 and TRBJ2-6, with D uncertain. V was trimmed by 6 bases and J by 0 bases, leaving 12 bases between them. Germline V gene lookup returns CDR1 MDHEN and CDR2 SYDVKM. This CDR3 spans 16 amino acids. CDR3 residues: CASRNPGDSGANVLTF. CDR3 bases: TGTGCCAGCAGGAACCCAGGAGACTCTGGGGCCAACGTCCTGACTTTC.

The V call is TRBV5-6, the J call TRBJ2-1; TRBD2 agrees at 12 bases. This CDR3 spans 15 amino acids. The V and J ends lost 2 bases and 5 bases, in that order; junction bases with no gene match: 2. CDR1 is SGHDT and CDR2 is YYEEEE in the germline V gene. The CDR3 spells CASSLLAGGDNEQFF. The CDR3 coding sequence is TGTGCCAGCAGCTTACTAGCGGGAGGCGACAATGAGCAGTTCTTC. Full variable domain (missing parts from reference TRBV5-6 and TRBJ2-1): DAGVTQSPTHLIKTRGQQVTLRCSPKSGHDTVSWYQQALGQGPQFIFQYYEEEERQRGNFPDRFSGHQFPNYSSELNVNALLLGDSALYLCASSLLAGGDNEQFFGPGTRLTVL.

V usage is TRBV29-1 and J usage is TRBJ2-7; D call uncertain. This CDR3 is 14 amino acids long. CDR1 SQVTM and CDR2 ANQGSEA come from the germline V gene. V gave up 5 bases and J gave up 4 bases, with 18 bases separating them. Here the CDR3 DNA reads TGCAGCGTTCGACCTATCGCCCGGCCATACGAGCAGTACTTC. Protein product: CSVRPIARPYEQYF.

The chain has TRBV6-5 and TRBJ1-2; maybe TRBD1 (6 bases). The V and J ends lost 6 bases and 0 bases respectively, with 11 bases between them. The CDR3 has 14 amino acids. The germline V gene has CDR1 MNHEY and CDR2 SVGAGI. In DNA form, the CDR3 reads TGTGCCAGCAGCCGGACAGATGCTAACTATGGCTACACCTTC. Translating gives CASSRTDANYGYTF.

The CDR3 coding sequence is TGCGCCAGCAAGGCCAGGGTCAATCAGCCCCAGCATTTT. Translated: CASKARVNQPQHF. The chain recombines TRBV23-1 with TRBJ1-5; D is possibly TRBD1 (5 bases). TRBV23-1 is placed among ORFs of uncertain function. The CDR3 sequence is 13 residues long. V lost 7 bases, J lost 3 bases, and 10 bases lay in between.

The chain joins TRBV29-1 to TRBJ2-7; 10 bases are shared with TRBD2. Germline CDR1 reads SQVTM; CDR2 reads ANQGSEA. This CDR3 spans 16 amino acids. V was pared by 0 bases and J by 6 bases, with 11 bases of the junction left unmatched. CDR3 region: CSVEDNAPGLAFEQYF. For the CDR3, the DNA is TGCAGCGTTGAAGATAATGCCCCGGGACTAGCGTTCGAGCAGTACTTC.

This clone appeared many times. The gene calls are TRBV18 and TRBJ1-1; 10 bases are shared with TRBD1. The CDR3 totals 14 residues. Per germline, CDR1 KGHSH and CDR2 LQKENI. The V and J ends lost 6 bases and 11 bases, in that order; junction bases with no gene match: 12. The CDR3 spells CASSDSGTGEPAFF. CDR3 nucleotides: TGTGCCAGCTCGGACTCCGGGACAGGGGAACCGGCTTTCTTT.

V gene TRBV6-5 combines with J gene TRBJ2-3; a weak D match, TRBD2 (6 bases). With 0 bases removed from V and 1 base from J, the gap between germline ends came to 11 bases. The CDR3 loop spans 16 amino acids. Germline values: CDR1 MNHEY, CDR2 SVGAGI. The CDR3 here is CASSYSGGSGTDTQYF. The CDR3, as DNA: TGTGCCAGCAGTTACTCCGGGGGTAGCGGCACAGATACGCAGTATTTT.

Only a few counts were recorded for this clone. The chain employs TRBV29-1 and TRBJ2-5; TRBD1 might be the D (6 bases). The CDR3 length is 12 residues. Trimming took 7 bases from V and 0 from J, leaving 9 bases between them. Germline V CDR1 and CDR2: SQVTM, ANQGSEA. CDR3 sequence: CSADRNQETQYF. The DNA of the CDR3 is TGCAGCGCTGACAGGAACCAAGAGACCCAGTACTTC.

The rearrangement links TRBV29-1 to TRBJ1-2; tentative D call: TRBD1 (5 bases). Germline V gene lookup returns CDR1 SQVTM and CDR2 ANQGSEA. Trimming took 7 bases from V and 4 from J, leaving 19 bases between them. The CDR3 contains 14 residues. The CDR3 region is CSAYGTPGLYGYTF. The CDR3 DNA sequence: TGCAGCGCTTACGGGACCCCCGGTCTCTATGGCTACACCTTC.

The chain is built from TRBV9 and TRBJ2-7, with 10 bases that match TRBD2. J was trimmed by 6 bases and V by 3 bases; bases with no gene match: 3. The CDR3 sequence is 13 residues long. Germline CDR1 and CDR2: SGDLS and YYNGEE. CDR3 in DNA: TGTGCCAGCAGCGAGAGCGGGAGGGCCGAGCAGTACTTC. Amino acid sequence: CASSESGRAEQYF.

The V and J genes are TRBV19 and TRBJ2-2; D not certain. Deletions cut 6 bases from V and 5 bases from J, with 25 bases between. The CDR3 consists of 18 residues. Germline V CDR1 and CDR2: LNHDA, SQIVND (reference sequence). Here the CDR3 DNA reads TGTGCCAGTAGCTCGACCTGGGCCGCTTCCCCGAGGACCGGGGAGCTGTTTTTT. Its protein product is CASSSTWAASPRTGELFF. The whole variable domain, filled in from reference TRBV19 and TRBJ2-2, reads DGGITQSPKYLFRKEGQNVTLSCEQNLNHDAMYWYRQDPGQGLRLIYYSQIVNDFQKGDIAEGYSVSREKKESFPLTVTSAQKNPTAFYLCASSSTWAASPRTGELFFGEGSRLTVL.

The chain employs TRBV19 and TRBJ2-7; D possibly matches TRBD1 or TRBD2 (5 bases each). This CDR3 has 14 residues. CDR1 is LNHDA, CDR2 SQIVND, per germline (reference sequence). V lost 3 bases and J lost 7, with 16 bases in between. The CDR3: CASSIGAASGEQYF. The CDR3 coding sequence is TGTGCCAGTAGTATCGGGGCCGCGTCGGGGGAGCAGTACTTC.

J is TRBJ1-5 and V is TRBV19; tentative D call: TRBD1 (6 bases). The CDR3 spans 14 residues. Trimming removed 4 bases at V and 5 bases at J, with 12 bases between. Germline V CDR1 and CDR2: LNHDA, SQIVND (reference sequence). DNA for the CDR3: TGTGCCAGTAGTACCAGACAGGCTCATCAGCCCCAGCATTTT. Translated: CASSTRQAHQPQHF.

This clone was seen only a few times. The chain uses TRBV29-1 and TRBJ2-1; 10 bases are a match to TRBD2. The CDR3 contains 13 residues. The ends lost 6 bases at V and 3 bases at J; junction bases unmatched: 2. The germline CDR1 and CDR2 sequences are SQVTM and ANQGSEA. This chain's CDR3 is CSVRTSGYNEQFF. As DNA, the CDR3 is TGCAGCGTGCGGACTAGCGGCTACAATGAGCAGTTCTTC.

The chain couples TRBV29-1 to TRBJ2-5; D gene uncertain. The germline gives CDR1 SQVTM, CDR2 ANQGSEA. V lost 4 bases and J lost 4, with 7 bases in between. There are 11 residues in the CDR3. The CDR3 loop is CSVVWGETQYF. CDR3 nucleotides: TGCAGCGTTGTATGGGGAGAGACCCAGTACTTC.

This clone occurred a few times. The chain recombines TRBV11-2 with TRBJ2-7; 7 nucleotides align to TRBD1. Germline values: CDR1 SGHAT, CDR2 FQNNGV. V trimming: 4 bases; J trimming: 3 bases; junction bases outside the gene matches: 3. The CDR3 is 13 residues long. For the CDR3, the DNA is TGTGCCAGCAGCTCTCACAGGGGCTACGAGCAGTACTTC. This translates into CASSSHRGYEQYF.

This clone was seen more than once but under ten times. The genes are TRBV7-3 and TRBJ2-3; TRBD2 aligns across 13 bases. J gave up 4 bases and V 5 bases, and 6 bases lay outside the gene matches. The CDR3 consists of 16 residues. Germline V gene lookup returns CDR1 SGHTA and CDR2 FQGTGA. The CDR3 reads CASSLGLAGAADTQYF. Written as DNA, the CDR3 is TGTGCCAGCAGCCTCGGACTAGCGGGGGCGGCAGATACGCAGTATTTT.

In nucleotides, the CDR3 is TGTGCCAGCAGTGGACTCAAGGGTTACGACTATGGCTACACCTTC. Translation gives CASSGLKGYDYGYTF. The rearrangement links TRBV2 to TRBJ1-2; D gene ambiguous. The CDR3 loop spans 15 amino acids. CDR1 is SNHLY, CDR2 FYNNEI, per germline. Trimming removed 4 bases at V and 3 bases at J, with 15 bases between.